In this sample, the clone carrying this T cell receptor beta chain turned up a few times. The entry originates in a study of control samples from healthy donors and cancer patients. Using immunoSEQ multiplex PCR, the repertoire was profiled, and TCRdb retains in-frame clones only, with some absent. The data show about 100,000 clones, roughly 87% seen once. J lost 5 bases, V lost 3 bases, and 10 bases had no gene match. CDR3 size: 16 residues. Germline V gene sequence: CDR1 SGHAT, CDR2 FQDESV (reference sequence). The receptor's source is a woman between 45 and 65 years old in good health. The source material was blood. The chain links TRBV11-1 to TRBJ2-1; 7 bases match TRBD2. Here the CDR3 reads CASSLRRLALNNEQFF. The CDR3 bases are TGTGCCAGCAGCTTGCGTAGACTAGCACTGAACAATGAGCAGTTCTTC.